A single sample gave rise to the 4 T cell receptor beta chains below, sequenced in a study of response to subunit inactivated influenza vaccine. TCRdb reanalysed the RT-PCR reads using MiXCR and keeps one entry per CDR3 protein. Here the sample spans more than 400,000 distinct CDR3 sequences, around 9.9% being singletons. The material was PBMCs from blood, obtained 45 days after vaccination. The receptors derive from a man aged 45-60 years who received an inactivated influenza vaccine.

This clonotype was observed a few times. The CDR3 bases are TGCGCCAGCAGCTTCCTTATACCACAGGGGACCAACTATGGCTACACCTTC. It yields the protein CASSFLIPQGTNYGYTF. V and J are TRBV5-1 and TRBJ1-2; 7 bases map to TRBD1. Germline lookup yields CDR1 SGHRS and CDR2 YFSETQ. This CDR3 contains 17 residues. V was pared by 2 bases and J by 2 bases, with 12 bases of the junction left unmatched.

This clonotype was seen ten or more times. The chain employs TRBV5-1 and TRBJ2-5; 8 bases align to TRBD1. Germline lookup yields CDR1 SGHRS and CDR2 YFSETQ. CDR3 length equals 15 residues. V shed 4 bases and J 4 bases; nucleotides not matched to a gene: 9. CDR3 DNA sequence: TGCGCCAGCAGCCCTGGGACAGGCAATAGAGAGACCCAGTACTTC. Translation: CASSPGTGNRETQYF.

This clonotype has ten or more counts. CDR3 residues: CASSFDVLANYGYTF. CDR3 nucleotides: TGTGCCAGCAGTTTTGACGTTCTAGCTAACTATGGCTACACCTTC. The chain has TRBV7-9 and TRBJ1-2; D unresolved. Between the trimmed V and J ends, which lost 6 bases and 0 bases, there was a span of 14 bases. This CDR3 spans 15 amino acids. Per germline, CDR1 SEHNR and CDR2 FQNEAQ (reference sequence).

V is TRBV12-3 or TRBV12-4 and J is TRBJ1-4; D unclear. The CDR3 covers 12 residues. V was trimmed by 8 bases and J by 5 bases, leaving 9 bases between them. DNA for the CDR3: TGTGCCAGCCGGGGAGCAAATGAAAAACTGTTTTTT. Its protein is CASRGANEKLFF.